Detailed here is one T cell receptor (beta chain). Its cognate antigen has yet to be identified. Base qualities are not recorded, but no much larger clone differs from it by a single base. This entry belongs to a study of blood T cell repertoires in COVID-19 (TCRdb year 2020). Concerning the study at large: Samples covering the acute and convalescent phases of COVID-19 were provided by collaborators in the United States, Italy and Spain. The material from the prospective study consisted of cDNA or gDNA derived from T cells, B-cell-depleted T cells, or PBMCs. Subjects who had been exposed to COVID-19, were actively infected with it, or had recovered from it provided the deeply sampled blood TCRbeta repertoires that made up the dataset. A freely available public database, intended as a resource for researchers studying the immune response to SARS-CoV-2, is where the repertoires were released. The samples were drawn from two sources: the first 160 participants of the ongoing ImmuneRACE study, and some 1,300 subjects contributed by 6 global collaborators. Nearly every sample came with metadata listing a de-identified subject ID, COVID-19 status, age in years and sex. HLA class I and class II types, where available, came from metadata supplied by the sample provider rather than from assay-based typing. Study-level results and caveats: How much clinical and demographic metadata was included differed by source and by participant, and the metadata was provided uncurated.

Each collaborating institution followed its own protocols to collect whole blood in K2EDTA tubes. For TCRbeta analysis, collaborators shipped samples as frozen whole blood, isolated PBMCs, or DNA extracted from either of those sample types. The germline V gene encodes CDR1 LNHDA and CDR2 SQIVND (reference sequence). Unmatched junction bases come to 17, with V trimmed by 3 bases and J by 1 base. Taken from cysteine to phenylalanine, the CDR3 has 19 residues. Only the CDR3 DNA is retained, 57 bases long and in frame from the first base. TCRbeta CDR3 regions were amplified from genomic DNA using the immunoSEQ Assay, a bias-controlled multiplex PCR. The paper's data handling went like this. The number of nucleated cells in each sample was estimated from the amplification of reference gene primers within the assay. To quantify the absolute abundance of each unique TCRbeta CDR3 rearrangement, sequence reads were collapsed and filtered. For each sample, productive Simpson clonality was calculated as the square root of Simpson's diversity index over productive rearrangements. The table comes from immuneACCESS by way of TCRdb, which keeps in-frame sequences with V and J called. Part of the clones is missing from these tables; in studies checked, under half for an unresolved V gene and the rest for unknown reasons. D and trimming come from the DNA, and the V and J calls and clone size come from that table. The sample profile shows more than 95,000 clones; roughly four fifths of them were found once. Just under 7.5% of the sample rests with the top ten.

The TCR sequence derives from a man aged 70 or older with active or convalescent COVID-19. The rearranged chain carries TRBV19 and TRBJ1-1; TRBD1 agrees with 7 junctional bases. What was sequenced was peripheral blood. The nucleotides are TGTGCCAGTAGTATTCTGGGCGGGGCCCGGACAGGACCGAACACTGAAGCTTTCTTT. Its product reads: CASSILGGARTGPNTEAFF.